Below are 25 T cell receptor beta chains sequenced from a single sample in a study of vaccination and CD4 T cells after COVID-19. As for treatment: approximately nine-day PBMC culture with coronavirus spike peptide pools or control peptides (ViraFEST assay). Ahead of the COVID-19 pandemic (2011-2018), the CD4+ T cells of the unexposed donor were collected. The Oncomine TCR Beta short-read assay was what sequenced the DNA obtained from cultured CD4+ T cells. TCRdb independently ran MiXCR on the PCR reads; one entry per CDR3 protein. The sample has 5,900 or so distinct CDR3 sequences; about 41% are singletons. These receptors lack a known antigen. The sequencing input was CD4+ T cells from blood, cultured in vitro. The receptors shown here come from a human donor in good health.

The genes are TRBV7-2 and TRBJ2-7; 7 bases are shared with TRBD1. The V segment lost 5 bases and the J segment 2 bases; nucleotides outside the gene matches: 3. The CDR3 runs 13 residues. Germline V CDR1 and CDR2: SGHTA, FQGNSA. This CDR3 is CASSQDRAYEQYF. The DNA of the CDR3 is TGTGCCAGCAGCCAAGACAGGGCCTACGAGCAGTACTTC.

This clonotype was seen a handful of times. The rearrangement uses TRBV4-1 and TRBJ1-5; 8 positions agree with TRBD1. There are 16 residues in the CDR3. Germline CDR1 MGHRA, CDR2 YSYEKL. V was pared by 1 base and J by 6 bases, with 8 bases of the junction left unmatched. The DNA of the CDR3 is TGCGCCAGCAGCCAAGGCGGACAGGGAGAAGGTCAGCCCCAGCATTTT. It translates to CASSQGGQGEGQPQHF.

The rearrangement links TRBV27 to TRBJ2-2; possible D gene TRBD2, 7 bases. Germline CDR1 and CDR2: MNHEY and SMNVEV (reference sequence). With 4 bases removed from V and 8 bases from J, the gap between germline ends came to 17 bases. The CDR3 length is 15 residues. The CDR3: CASSWGGLLVGELFF. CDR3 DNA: TGTGCCAGCAGTTGGGGGGGGCTGCTCGTGGGGGAGCTGTTTTTT.

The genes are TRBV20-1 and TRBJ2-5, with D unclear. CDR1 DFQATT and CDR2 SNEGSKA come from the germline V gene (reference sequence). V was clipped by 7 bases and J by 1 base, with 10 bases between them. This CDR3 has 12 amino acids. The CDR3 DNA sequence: TGCAGTGGACAATTACTCCAAGAGACCCAGTACTTC. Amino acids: CSGQLLQETQYF.

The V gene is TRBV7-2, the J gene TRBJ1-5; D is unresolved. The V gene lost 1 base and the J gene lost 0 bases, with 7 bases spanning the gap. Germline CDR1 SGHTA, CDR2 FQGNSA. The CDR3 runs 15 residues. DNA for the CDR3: TGTGCCAGCAGCTTAGTAGCCGTTAGCAATCAGCCCCAGCATTTT. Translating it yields CASSLVAVSNQPQHF.

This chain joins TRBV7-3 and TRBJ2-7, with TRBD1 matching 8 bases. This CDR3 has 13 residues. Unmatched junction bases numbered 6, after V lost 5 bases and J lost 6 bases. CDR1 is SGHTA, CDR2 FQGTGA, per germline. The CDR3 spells CASSQRGQGEQYF. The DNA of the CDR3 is TGTGCCAGCAGCCAACGAGGACAGGGCGAGCAGTACTTC.

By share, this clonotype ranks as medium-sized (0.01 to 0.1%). CDR3 DNA sequence: TGTGCCAGCAGCGTCTGGTGGGGTCCAACTAATGAAAAACTGTTTTTT. Protein: CASSVWWGPTNEKLFF. This chain uses TRBV7-2 with TRBJ1-4, with D hard to call. V lost 5 bases and J 0 bases, leaving 13 bases between the germline ends. Germline V gene data show CDR1 as SGHTA and CDR2 as FQGNSA. This CDR3 comprises 16 residues.

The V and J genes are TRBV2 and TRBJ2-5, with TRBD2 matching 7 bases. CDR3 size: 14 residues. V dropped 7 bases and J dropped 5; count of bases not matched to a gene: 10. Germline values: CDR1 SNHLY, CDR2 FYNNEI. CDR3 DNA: TGTGCCAGCAAGACTAGCCTGGGGGACGAGACCCAGTACTTC. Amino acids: CASKTSLGDETQYF.

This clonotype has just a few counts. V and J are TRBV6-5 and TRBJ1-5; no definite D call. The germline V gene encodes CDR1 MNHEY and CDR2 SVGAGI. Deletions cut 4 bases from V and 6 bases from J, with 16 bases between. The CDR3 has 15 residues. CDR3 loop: CASSSEIRARQPQHF. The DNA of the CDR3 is TGTGCCAGCAGTTCCGAGATAAGGGCACGTCAGCCCCAGCATTTT.

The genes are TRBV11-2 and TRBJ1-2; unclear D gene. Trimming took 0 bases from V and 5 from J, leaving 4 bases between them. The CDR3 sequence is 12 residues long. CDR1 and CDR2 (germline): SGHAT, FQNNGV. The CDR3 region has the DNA TGTGCCAGCAGCTTAGAGGGGTATGGCTACACCTTC. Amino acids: CASSLEGYGYTF. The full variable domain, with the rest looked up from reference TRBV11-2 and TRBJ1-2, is EAGVAQSPRYKIIEKRQSVAFWCNPISGHATLYWYQQILGQGPKLLIQFQNNGVVDDSQLPKDRFSAERLKGVDSTLKIQPAKLEDSAVYLCASSLEGYGYTFGSGTRLTVV.

The CDR3 sequence is CASSSVDRVGYTF. CDR3 coding DNA: TGTGCCAGTAGTTCGGTGGACAGGGTTGGCTACACCTTC. V is TRBV19 and J is TRBJ1-2, with 8 bases that match TRBD1. Trimming at V came to 5 bases and at J to 7 bases, leaving 6 bases not matched to a gene. The CDR3 totals 13 residues. Per germline, CDR1 LNHDA and CDR2 SQIVND (reference sequence).

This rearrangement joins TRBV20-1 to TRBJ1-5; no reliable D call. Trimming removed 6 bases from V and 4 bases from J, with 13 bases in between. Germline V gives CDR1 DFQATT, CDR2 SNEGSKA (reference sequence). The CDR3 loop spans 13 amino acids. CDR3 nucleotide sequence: TGCAGTGCCACTCGGGGAGGGAATCAGCCCCAGCATTTT. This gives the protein CSATRGGNQPQHF.

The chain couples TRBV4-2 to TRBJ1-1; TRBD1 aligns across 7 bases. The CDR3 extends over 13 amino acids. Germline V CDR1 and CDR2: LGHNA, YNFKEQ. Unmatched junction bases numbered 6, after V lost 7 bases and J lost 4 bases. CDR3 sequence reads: CASTRSGGTEAFF. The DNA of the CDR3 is TGTGCCAGCACCCGATCAGGGGGCACTGAAGCTTTCTTT.

CDR3 bases: TGTGCCAGCAGCCTAGGGGCAGGGTTGGCCACTGAAGCTTTCTTT. Its protein is CASSLGAGLATEAFF. The V call is TRBV5-6, the J call TRBJ1-1, with D perhaps matching TRBD1 (5 bases). CDR3 size: 15 residues. The germline gives CDR1 SGHDT, CDR2 YYEEEE. V was shortened by 4 bases and J by 4 bases, with 17 bases between the two germline ends.

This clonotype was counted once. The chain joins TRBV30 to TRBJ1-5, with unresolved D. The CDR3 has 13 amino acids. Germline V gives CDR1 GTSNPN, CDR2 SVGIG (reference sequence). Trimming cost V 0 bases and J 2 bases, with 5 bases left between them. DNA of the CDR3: TGTGCCTGGAGTGTAGAGGGCAATCAGCCCCAGCATTTT. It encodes CAWSVEGNQPQHF.

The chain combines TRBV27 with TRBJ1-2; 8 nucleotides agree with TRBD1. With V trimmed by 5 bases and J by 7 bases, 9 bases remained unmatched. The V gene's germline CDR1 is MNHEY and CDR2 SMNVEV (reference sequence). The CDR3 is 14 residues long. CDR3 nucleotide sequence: TGTGCCAGCAGTCTAGGACAGGGCCAGGGTGGCTACACCTTC. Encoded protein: CASSLGQGQGGYTF.

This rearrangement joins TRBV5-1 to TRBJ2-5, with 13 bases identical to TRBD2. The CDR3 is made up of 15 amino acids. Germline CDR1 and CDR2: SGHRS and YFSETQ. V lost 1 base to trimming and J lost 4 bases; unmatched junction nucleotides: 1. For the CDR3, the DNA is TGCGCCAGCAGCTTGACTAGCGGGGGGGCAGAGACCCAGTACTTC. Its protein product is CASSLTSGGAETQYF.

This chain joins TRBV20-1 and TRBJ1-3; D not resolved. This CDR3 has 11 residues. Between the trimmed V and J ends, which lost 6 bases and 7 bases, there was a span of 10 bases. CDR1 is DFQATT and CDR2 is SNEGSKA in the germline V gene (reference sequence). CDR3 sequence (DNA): TGCAGTGCCAGCTTATGGAACACCATATATTTT. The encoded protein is CSASLWNTIYF.

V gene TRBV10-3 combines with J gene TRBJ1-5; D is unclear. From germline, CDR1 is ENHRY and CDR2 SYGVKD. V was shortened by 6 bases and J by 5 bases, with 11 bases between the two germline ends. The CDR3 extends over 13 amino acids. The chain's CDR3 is CAIRGGEDQPQHF. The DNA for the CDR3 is TGTGCCATCAGGGGCGGGGAGGATCAGCCCCAGCATTTT.

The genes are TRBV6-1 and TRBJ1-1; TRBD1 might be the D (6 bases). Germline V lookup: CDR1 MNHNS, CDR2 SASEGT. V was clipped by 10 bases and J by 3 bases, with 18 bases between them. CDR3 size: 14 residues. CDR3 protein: CAISGADRYTEAFF. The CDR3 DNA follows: TGTGCCATCTCAGGGGCCGACAGGTACACTGAAGCTTTCTTT.

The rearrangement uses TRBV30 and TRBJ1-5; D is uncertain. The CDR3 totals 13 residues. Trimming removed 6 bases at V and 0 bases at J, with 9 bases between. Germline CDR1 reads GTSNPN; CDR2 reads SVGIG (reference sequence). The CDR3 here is CACRLDSNQPQHF. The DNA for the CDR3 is TGTGCCTGTCGACTGGATAGCAATCAGCCCCAGCATTTT.

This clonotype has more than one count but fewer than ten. Written as DNA, the CDR3 is TGTGCCAGCAGCGTCGACAGGGGTGAAGCTTTCTTT. Translation gives CASSVDRGEAFF. V is TRBV9 and J is TRBJ1-1, with 8 positions matching TRBD1. Germline V gene sequence: CDR1 SGDLS, CDR2 YYNGEE. The CDR3 is 12 residues long. V dropped 2 bases and J dropped 7; count of bases not matched to a gene: 1.

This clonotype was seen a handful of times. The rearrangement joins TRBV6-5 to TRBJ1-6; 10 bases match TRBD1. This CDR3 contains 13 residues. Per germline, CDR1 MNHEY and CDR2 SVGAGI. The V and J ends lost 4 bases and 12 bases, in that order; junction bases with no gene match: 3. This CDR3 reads CASSSGQGQPLHF. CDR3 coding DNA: TGTGCCAGCAGTTCGGGACAGGGGCAACCCCTCCACTTT.

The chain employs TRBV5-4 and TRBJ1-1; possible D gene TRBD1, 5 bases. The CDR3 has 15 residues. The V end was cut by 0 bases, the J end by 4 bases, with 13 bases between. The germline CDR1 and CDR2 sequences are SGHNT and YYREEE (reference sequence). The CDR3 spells CASSLGIWGRTEAFF. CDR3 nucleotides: TGTGCCAGCAGCTTGGGGATTTGGGGACGCACTGAAGCTTTCTTT.

The CDR3, as DNA: TGTGCCAGCAGTCTCCGGGACAGCTCCCAAGAGACCCAGTACTTC. It codes for CASSLRDSSQETQYF. The chain uses TRBV12-3 or TRBV12-4 and TRBJ2-5, with 7 bases identical to TRBD1. J was trimmed by 1 base and V by 5 bases; bases with no gene match: 7. The CDR3 sequence is 15 residues long.